This entry is about one T cell receptor beta chain. The data stem from a study of response to subunit inactivated influenza vaccine. The CDR3 runs 12 residues. V dropped 8 bases and J dropped 4 bases, with 12 bases sitting between them. MiXCR, applied by TCRdb to the RT-PCR reads, yields one record per CDR3 protein. Of hundreds of thousands of distinct CDR3 sequences in the sample, around 20% were seen once. The TCR was taken from a man over 45 who received an inactivated influenza vaccine. V gene TRBV12-3 or TRBV12-4 combines with J gene TRBJ2-7, with D possibly matching TRBD2 (5 bases). The specimen was PBMCs from blood, collected roughly 5 days after vaccination. CDR3 sequence (DNA): TGTGCCAGCGCAACTAGTAGATACGAGCAGTACTTC. This sequence encodes CASATSRYEQYF.